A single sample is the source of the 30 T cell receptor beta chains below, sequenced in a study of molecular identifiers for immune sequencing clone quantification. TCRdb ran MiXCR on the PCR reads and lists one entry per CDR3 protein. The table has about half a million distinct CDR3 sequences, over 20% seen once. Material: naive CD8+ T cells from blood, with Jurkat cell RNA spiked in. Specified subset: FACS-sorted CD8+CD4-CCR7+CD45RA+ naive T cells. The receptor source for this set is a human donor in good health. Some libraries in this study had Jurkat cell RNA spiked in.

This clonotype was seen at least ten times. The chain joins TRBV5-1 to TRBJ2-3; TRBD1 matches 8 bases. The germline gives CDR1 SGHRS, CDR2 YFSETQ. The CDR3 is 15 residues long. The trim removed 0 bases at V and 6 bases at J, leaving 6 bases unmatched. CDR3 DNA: TGCGCCAGCAGCTTGGTGGCAGGGGGCGGTGATACGCAGTATTTT. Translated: CASSLVAGGGDTQYF. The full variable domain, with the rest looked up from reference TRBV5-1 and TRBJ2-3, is KAGVTQTPRYLIKTRGQQVTLSCSPISGHRSVSWYQQTPGQGLQFLFEYFSETQRNKGNFPGRFSGRQFSNSRSEMNVSTLELGDSALYLCASSLVAGGGDTQYFGPGTRLTVL.

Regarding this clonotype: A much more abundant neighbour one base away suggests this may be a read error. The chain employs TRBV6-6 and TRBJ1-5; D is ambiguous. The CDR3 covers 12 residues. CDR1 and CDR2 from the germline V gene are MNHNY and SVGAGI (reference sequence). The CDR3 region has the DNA TGTGCCAGCAGTTACAGGGATCAGTCCCAGCATTTT. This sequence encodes CASSYRDQSQHF.

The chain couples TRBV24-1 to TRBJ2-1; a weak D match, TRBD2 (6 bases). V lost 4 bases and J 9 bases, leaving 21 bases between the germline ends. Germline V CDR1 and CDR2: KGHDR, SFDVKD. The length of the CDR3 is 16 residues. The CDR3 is CATSDQTGGYWSEQFF. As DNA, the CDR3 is TGTGCCACCAGTGACCAAACAGGAGGGTACTGGAGTGAGCAGTTCTTC.

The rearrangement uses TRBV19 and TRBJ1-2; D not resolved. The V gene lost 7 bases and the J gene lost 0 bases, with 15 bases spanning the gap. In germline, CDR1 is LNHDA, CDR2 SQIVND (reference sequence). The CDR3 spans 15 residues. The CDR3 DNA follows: TGTGCCAGTACATTGGACGGCTACGCTAACTATGGCTACACCTTC. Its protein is CASTLDGYANYGYTF.

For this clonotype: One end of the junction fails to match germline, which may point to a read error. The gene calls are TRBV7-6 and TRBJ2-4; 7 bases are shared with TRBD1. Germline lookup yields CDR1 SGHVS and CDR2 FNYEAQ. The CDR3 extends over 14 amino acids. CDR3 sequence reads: CASSLGTAPLEQSF. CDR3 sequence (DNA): TGTGCCAGCAGTTTAGGGACAGCGCCGCTCGAACAGTCCTTC.

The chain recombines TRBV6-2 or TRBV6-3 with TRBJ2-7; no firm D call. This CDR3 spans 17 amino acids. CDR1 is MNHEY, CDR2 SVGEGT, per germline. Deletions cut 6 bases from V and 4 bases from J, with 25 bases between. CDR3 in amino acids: CASSPFPKTVRPYEQYF. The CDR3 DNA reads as TGTGCCAGCAGCCCATTTCCTAAAACGGTCCGTCCGTACGAGCAGTACTTC.

The CDR3 region has the DNA TGTGCCAGCAGCCCAATATGGACAATCATGAACACTGAAGCTTTCTTT. This gives the protein CASSPIWTIMNTEAFF. This chain connects TRBV14 to TRBJ1-1; TRBD1 might be the D (5 bases). The germline V gene encodes CDR1 SGHDN and CDR2 FVKESK. This CDR3 is 16 amino acids long. V dropped 4 bases and J dropped 0 bases, with 15 bases sitting between them.

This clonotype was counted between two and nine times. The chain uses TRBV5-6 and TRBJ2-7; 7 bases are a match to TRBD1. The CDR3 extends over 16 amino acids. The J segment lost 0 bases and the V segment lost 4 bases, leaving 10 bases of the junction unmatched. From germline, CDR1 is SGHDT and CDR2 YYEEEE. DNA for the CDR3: TGTGCCAGCAGCACCCCCCGAGGGGACAGCTCCTACGAGCAGTACTTC. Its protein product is CASSTPRGDSSYEQYF.

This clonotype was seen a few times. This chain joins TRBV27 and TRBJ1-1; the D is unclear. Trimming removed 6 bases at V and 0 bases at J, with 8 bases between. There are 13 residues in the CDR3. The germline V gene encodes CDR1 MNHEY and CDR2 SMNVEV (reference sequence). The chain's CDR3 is CASRDIMNTEAFF. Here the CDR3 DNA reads TGTGCCAGCAGAGACATTATGAACACTGAAGCTTTCTTT.

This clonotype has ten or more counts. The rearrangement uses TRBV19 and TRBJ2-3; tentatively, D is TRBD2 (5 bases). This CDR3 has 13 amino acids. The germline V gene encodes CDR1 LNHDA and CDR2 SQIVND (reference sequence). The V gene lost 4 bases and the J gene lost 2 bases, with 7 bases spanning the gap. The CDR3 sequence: CASSKLDTDTQYF. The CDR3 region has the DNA TGTGCCAGTAGTAAACTAGACACAGATACGCAGTATTTT. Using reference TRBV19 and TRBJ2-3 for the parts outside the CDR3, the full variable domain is DGGITQSPKYLFRKEGQNVTLSCEQNLNHDAMYWYRQDPGQGLRLIYYSQIVNDFQKGDIAEGYSVSREKKESFPLTVTSAQKNPTAFYLCASSKLDTDTQYFGPGTRLTVL.

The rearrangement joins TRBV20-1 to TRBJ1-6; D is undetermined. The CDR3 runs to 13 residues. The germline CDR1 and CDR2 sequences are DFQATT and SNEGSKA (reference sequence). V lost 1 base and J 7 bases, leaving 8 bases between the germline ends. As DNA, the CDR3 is TGCAGTGCTAGAGGGGCGGGGAATTCACCCCTCCACTTT. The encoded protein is CSARGAGNSPLHF.

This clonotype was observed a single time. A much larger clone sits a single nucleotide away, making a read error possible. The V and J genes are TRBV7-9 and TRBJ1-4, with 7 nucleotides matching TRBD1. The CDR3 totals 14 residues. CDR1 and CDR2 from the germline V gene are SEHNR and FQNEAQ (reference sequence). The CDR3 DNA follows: TGTTCCAGCAGGGGGGGGACACGCAATGAAAAACTGTTTTTT. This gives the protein CSSRGGTRNEKLFF.

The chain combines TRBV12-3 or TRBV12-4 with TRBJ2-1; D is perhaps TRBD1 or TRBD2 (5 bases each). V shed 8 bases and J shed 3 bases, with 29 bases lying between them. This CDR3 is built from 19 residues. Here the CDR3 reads CASSLGAGRVQSLYNEQFF. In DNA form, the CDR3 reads TGTGCCAGCTCCCTAGGGGCGGGTAGGGTCCAGTCTCTCTACAATGAGCAGTTCTTC.

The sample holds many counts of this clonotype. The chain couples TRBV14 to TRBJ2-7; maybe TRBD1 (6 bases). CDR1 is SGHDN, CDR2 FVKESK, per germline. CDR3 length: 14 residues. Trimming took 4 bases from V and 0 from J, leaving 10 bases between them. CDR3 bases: TGTGCCAGCAGCCCCGACAGGAACTCCTACGAGCAGTACTTC. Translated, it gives CASSPDRNSYEQYF.

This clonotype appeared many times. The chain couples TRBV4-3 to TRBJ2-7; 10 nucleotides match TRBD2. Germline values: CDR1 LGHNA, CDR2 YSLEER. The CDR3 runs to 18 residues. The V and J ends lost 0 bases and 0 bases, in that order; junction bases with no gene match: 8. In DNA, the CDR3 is TGCGCCAGCAGCCAAGAGTGGACTAGCGGAGTTAGCTCCTACGAGCAGTACTTC. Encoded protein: CASSQEWTSGVSSYEQYF.

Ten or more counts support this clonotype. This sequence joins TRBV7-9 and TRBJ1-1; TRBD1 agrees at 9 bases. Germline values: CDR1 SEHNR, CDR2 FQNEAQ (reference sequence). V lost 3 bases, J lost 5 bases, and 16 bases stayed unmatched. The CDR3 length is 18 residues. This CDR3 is CASSFDPPGQGLLTEAFF. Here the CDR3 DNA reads TGTGCCAGCAGCTTCGACCCGCCGGGACAGGGACTTTTGACTGAAGCTTTCTTT. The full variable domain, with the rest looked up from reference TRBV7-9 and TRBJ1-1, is DTGVSQNPRHKITKRGQNVTFRCDPISEHNRLYWYRQTLGQGPEFLTYFQNEAQLEKSRLLSDRFSAERPKGSFSTLEIQRTEQGDSAMYLCASSFDPPGQGLLTEAFFGQGTRLTVV.

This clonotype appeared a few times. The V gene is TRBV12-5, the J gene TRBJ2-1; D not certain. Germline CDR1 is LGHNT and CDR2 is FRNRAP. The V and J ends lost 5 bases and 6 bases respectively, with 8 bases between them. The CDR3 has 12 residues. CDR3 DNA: TGTGCTAGTGGTCCCTTGGGCAATGAGCAGTTCTTC. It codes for CASGPLGNEQFF.

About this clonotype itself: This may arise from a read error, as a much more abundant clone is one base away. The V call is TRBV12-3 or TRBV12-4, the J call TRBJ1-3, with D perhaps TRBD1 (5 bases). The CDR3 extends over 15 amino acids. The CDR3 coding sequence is TGTGCCGGCAGCACCAGACAGAACTCTGGAAACACCATATATTTT. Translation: CAGSTRQNSGNTIYF.

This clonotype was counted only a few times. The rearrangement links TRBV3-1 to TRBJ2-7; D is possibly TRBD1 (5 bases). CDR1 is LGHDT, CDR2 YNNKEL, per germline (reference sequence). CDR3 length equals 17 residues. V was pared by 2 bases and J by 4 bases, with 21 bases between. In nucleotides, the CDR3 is TGTGCCAGCAGCCAATCCTCTTATGTAAAGGGGCAGTACGAGCAGTACTTC. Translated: CASSQSSYVKGQYEQYF.

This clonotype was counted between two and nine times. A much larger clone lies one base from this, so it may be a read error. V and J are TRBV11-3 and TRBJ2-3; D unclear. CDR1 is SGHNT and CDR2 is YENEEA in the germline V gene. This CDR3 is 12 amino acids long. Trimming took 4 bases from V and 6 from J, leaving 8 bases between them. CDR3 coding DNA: TGTGCCAGCAGCTCACACCCGGATACGCAGTATTTT. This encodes CASSSHPDTQYF.

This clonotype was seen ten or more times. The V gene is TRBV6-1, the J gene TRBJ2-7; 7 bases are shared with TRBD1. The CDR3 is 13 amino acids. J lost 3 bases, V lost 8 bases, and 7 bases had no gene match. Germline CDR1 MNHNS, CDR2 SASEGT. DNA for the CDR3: TGTGCCAGCCAATGGACAGGAGACTACGAGCAGTACTTC. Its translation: CASQWTGDYEQYF.

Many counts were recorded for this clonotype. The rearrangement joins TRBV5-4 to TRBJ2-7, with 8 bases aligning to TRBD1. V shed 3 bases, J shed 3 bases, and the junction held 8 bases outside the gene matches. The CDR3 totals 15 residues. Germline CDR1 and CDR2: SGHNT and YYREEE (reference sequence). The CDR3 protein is CASSSPQGALYEQYF. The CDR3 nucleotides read TGTGCCAGCAGCTCCCCTCAGGGGGCCCTCTACGAGCAGTACTTC.

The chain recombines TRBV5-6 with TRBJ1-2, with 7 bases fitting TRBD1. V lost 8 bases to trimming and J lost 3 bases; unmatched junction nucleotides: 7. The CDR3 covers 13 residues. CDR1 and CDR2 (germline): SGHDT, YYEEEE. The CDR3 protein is CASISGTDYGYTF. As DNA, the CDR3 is TGTGCCAGTATCTCCGGGACAGACTATGGCTACACCTTC.

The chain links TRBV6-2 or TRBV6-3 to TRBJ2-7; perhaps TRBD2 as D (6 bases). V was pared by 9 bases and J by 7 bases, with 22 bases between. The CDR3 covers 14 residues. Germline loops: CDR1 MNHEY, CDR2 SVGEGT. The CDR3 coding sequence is TGTGCCAGTAACCTAGGGACTTTCTACGTGGAGCAGTACTTC. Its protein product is CASNLGTFYVEQYF.

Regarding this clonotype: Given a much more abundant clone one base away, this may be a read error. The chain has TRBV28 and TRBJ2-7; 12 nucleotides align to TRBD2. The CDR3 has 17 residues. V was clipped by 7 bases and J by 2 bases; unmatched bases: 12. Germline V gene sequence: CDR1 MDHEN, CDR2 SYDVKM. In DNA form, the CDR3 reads TGTGCCAGCACCGGGACTAGCGGGTTCCTGGCAGCCTACGAGCAGTACTTC. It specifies CASTGTSGFLAAYEQYF.

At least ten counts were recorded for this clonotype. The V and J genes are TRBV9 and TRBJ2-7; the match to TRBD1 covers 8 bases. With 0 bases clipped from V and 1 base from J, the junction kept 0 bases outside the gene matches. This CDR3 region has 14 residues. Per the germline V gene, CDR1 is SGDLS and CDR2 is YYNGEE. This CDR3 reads CASSVGDRSYEQYF. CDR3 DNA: TGTGCCAGCAGCGTAGGGGACAGGTCCTACGAGCAGTACTTC.

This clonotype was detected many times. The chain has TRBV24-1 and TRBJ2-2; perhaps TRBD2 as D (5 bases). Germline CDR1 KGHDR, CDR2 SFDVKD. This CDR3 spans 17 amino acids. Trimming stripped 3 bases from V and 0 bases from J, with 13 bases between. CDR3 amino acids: CATSDRPGFTNTGELFF. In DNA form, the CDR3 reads TGTGCCACCAGTGATCGCCCGGGATTCACGAACACCGGGGAGCTGTTTTTT.

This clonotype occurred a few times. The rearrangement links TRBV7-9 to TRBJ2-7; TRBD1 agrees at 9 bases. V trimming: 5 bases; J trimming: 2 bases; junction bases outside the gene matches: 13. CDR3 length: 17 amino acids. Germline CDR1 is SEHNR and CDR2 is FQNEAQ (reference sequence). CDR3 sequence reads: CASSPHTDRGRAYEQYF. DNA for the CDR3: TGTGCCAGCAGCCCGCATACGGACAGGGGAAGGGCCTACGAGCAGTACTTC.

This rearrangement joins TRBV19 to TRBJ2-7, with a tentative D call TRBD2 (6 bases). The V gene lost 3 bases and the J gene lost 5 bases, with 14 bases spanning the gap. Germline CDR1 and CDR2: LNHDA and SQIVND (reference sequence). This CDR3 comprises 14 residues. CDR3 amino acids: CASSILAGEDEQYF. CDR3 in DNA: TGTGCCAGTAGTATTCTGGCCGGGGAGGACGAGCAGTACTTC.

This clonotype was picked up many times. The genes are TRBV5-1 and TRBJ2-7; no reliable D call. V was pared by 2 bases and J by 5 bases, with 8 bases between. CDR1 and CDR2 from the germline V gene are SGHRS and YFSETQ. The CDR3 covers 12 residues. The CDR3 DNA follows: TGCGCCAGCAGCTTTGGCAGCCACGAGCAGTACTTC. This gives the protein CASSFGSHEQYF.